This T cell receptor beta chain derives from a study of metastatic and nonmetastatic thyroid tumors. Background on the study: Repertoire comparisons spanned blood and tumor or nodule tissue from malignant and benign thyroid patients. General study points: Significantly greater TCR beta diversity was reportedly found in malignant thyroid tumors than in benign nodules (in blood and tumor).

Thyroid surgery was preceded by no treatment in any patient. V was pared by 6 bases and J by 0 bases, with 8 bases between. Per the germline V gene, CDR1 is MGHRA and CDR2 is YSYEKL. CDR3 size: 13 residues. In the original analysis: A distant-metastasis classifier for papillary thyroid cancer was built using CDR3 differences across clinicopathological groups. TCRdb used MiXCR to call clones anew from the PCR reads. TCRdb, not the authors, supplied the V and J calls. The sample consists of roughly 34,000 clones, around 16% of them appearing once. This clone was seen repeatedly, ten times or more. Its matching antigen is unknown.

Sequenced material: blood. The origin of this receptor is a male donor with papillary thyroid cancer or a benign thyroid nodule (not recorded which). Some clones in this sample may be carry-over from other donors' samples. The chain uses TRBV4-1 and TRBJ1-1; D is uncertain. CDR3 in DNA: TGCGCCAGCAGACTAAACTTGAACACTGAAGCTTTCTTT. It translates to CASRLNLNTEAFF.